This T cell receptor beta chain came from a study of glioma-infiltrating T cells. Using RNA template, CDR3s of TCR alpha and beta were amplified with iRepertoire arm-PCR. TCRdb processed the multiplex PCR reads anew with MiXCR; each CDR3 protein has one entry. The profile shows approximately 100,000 distinct CDR3 sequences, 20% to 30% of them singletons. Per germline, CDR1 SGHTA and CDR2 FQGNSA. With V trimmed by 5 bases and J by 8 bases, 4 bases remained unmatched. The CDR3 consists of 12 residues. This clonotype was seen many times. The TCR sequence derives from a human donor with low-grade glioma or glioblastoma, undergoing nonglioma brain surgery, or in good health (not recorded which). The sample consisted of glioma tissue, nonneoplastic brain tissue, or PBMCs (not recorded which). The chain is built from TRBV7-2 and TRBJ1-1; 8 nucleotides agree with TRBD1. The CDR3: CASSPNRGEAFF. DNA for the CDR3: TGTGCCAGCAGCCCGAACAGGGGGGAAGCTTTCTTT.